One and the same sample provided the 27 T cell receptor beta chains below, sequenced in a study of control samples from healthy donors and cancer patients. The data were produced by immunoSEQ multiplex PCR, yet TCRdb's version contains in-frame clones alone and is incomplete. The sample lists around 130,000 clones; about 88% were seen once. The specimen was blood. These receptors all come from a man aged 45-65 years in good health.

The chain is built from TRBV6-5 and TRBJ2-7; 10 nucleotides line up with TRBD1. J gave up 2 bases and V 6 bases, and 4 bases lay outside the gene matches. Germline V gene lookup returns CDR1 MNHEY and CDR2 SVGAGI. There are 14 residues in the CDR3. The CDR3 DNA reads as TGTGCCAGCAGGTCCGGGACAGGGGCCTACGAGCAGTACTTC. This codes for CASRSGTGAYEQYF.

V usage is TRBV2 and J usage is TRBJ2-3; 12 positions match TRBD2. Germline values: CDR1 SNHLY, CDR2 FYNNEI. The CDR3 totals 15 residues. With 9 bases clipped from V and 5 bases from J, the junction kept 9 bases outside the gene matches. In nucleotides, the CDR3 is TGTGCCAGAGAGACTAGCGGGGGAGTTGTAGATACGCAGTATTTT. Residues: CARETSGGVVDTQYF.

This rearrangement joins TRBV7-6 to TRBJ2-2; D possibly uses TRBD1 or TRBD2 (5 bases each). V was clipped by 5 bases and J by 6 bases, with 19 bases between them. The CDR3 contains 16 residues. Per the germline V gene, CDR1 is SGHVS and CDR2 is FNYEAQ. CDR3 amino acids: CASSPRGARSAGELFF. CDR3 nucleotide sequence: TGTGCCAGCAGCCCTAGAGGGGCTAGATCGGCCGGGGAGCTGTTTTTT.

The chain couples TRBV11-2 to TRBJ1-5, with D tentatively TRBD1 (6 bases). The V gene lost 6 bases and the J gene lost 5 bases, with 11 bases spanning the gap. CDR3 size: 13 residues. The germline V gene encodes CDR1 SGHAT and CDR2 FQNNGV. CDR3 DNA: TGTGCCAGCAGTCAGGACAGCCATCAGCCCCAGCATTTT. Translation gives CASSQDSHQPQHF.

This chain uses TRBV3-1 (or the pseudogene TRBV3-2) with TRBJ2-1, with a weak D call TRBD2 (6 bases). The germline V and J ends were trimmed by 0 bases and 8 bases, with 14 bases remaining between them. The CDR3 loop spans 15 amino acids. Germline assignment: CDR1 LGHDT and CDR2 YNNKEL (reference sequence). The CDR3 nucleotides are TGTGCCAGCAGCCAAGAATTGGAGGGAGTGGATGAGCAGTTCTTC. It encodes CASSQELEGVDEQFF.

This clone was recorded once. The chain is built from TRBV5-1 and TRBJ2-7; D is unclear. The CDR3 consists of 13 residues. Germline V gene lookup returns CDR1 SGHRS and CDR2 YFSETQ. Trimming removed 2 bases at V and 4 bases at J, with 10 bases between. CDR3 residues: CASSLTVDYEQYF. The CDR3 DNA follows: TGCGCCAGCAGCTTAACAGTCGATTACGAGCAGTACTTC.

This chain connects TRBV6-5 to TRBJ1-5; a possible D gene is TRBD1 (5 bases). Germline CDR1 reads MNHEY; CDR2 reads SVGAGI. The CDR3 spans 12 residues. Trimming removed 11 bases from V and 7 bases from J, with 15 bases in between. The chain's CDR3 is CAGGPQLQPQHF. CDR3 DNA sequence: TGTGCCGGGGGACCGCAGCTACAGCCCCAGCATTTT.

This clone is a singleton in its sample. The rearrangement links TRBV29-1 to TRBJ2-7, with D maybe TRBD1 (6 bases). CDR1 is SQVTM, CDR2 ANQGSEA, per germline. The CDR3 spans 14 residues. Trimming removed 5 bases at V and 1 base at J, with 15 bases between. CDR3 bases: TGCAGCGTTTTGAGGAATACAGGGTCCTACGAGCAGTACTTC. Its protein is CSVLRNTGSYEQYF.

This clone occurred once. The DNA for the CDR3 is TGTGCCATCAGTGCCCCAACAGGGTCTGGGGCCAACGTCCTGACTTTC. The encoded protein is CAISAPTGSGANVLTF. The chain employs TRBV10-3 and TRBJ2-6, with D perhaps TRBD1 (6 bases). CDR1 and CDR2 from the germline V gene are ENHRY and SYGVKD. The CDR3 sequence is 16 residues long. Deletions cut 4 bases from V and 1 base from J, with 11 bases between.

This clone occurred a few times. The chain carries TRBV28 and TRBJ1-6; D ambiguous. The V end was cut by 6 bases, the J end by 6 bases, with 12 bases between. This CDR3 has 14 amino acids. Germline CDR1 reads MDHEN; CDR2 reads SYDVKM. The CDR3 loop reads CASSGYNGNSPLHF. The CDR3 DNA reads TGTGCCAGCAGCGGCTATAATGGTAATTCACCCCTCCACTTT.

This clone was picked up one time. The V and J genes are TRBV5-1 and TRBJ2-1; 8 bases are a match to TRBD2. CDR1 is SGHRS and CDR2 is YFSETQ in the germline V gene. The CDR3 has 15 amino acids. Trimming cost V 3 bases and J 1 base; bases outside gene matches: 3. The CDR3 nucleotides are TGCGCCAGCAGCTGGAGCGGGGGATCCTACAATGAGCAGTTCTTC. This gives the protein CASSWSGGSYNEQFF.

The V call is TRBV5-6, the J call TRBJ1-1; TRBD1 aligns across 9 bases. The junction had 6 bases not matched to a gene; V was cut back by 3 bases and J by 0 bases. Germline CDR1 SGHDT, CDR2 YYEEEE. CDR3 length: 16 amino acids. CDR3 nucleotides: TGTGCCAGCAGCTGGGACAGGGCCACCATGAACACTGAAGCTTTCTTT. The encoded protein is CASSWDRATMNTEAFF. Based on the CDR3 plus reference TRBV5-6 and TRBJ1-1, the full variable domain is DAGVTQSPTHLIKTRGQQVTLRCSPKSGHDTVSWYQQALGQGPQFIFQYYEEEERQRGNFPDRFSGHQFPNYSSELNVNALLLGDSALYLCASSWDRATMNTEAFFGQGTRLTVV.

The chain carries TRBV7-7 and TRBJ2-5; D is unclear. This CDR3 has 14 residues. Looked up from germline, CDR1 is SSHAT and CDR2 is FNYEAQ (reference sequence). V was shortened by 1 base and J by 5 bases, with 11 bases between the two germline ends. The CDR3 here is CASSLGPIGETQYF. CDR3 in DNA: TGTGCCAGCAGCTTAGGGCCGATCGGGGAGACCCAGTACTTC.

CDR3 coding DNA: TGTGCCAGCAGTTATGACAGGGCCTACGAGCAGTACTTC. It yields the protein CASSYDRAYEQYF. The chain has TRBV11-2 and TRBJ2-7; 7 bases fit TRBD1. After removal of 6 bases from V and 2 bases from J, the junction contained 4 bases not matched to a gene. Germline values: CDR1 SGHAT, CDR2 FQNNGV. The CDR3 is 13 residues long.

This clone is a singleton in its sample. The V call is TRBV7-9, the J call TRBJ2-1; no firm D call. CDR1 is SEHNR and CDR2 is FQNEAQ in the germline V gene (reference sequence). V dropped 3 bases and J dropped 7 bases, with 13 bases sitting between them. The CDR3 has 14 amino acids. For the CDR3, the DNA is TGTGCCAGCAGCTTTCCGCTCGGTGGGAATGAGCAGTTCTTC. It specifies CASSFPLGGNEQFF.

The V gene is TRBV7-9, the J gene TRBJ1-5; D call uncertain. This CDR3 has 15 residues. The ends were cut back, 4 bases at V and 2 bases at J, with 12 bases in the middle. Germline CDR1 and CDR2: SEHNR and FQNEAQ (reference sequence). The CDR3 DNA is TGTGCCAGCAGCTCAGACCTGAAGGGCAATCAGCCCCAGCATTTT. Amino acids: CASSSDLKGNQPQHF.

The J gene is TRBJ1-1, the V gene TRBV9, with D uncertain. V lost 0 bases, J lost 0 bases, and 9 bases lay in between. The CDR3 extends over 15 amino acids. Per the germline V gene, CDR1 is SGDLS and CDR2 is YYNGEE. DNA for the CDR3: TGTGCCAGCAGCGTAGTCCCCGACTTGAACACTGAAGCTTTCTTT. It yields the protein CASSVVPDLNTEAFF.

The CDR3 reads CASSNRDGYNSPLHF. CDR3 nucleotides: TGTGCCAGCAGCAACCGGGACGGCTATAATTCACCCCTCCACTTT. The chain couples TRBV3-1 (or the pseudogene TRBV3-2) to TRBJ1-6; tentatively, D is TRBD1 (5 bases). Germline CDR1 LGHDT, CDR2 YNNKEL (reference sequence). The length of the CDR3 is 15 residues. The V end was cut by 5 bases, the J end by 3 bases, with 11 bases between.

The chain couples TRBV25-1 to TRBJ1-2; D is unclear. Trimming took 4 bases from V and 5 from J, leaving 11 bases between them. The CDR3 spans 13 residues. In germline, CDR1 is MGHDK, CDR2 SYGVNS. The CDR3 nucleotides read TGTGCCAGCAGTGGAGGGAGCCTATATGGCTACACCTTC. It yields the protein CASSGGSLYGYTF.

This clone was detected only a few times. This rearrangement joins TRBV19 to TRBJ2-1, with D possibly matching TRBD1 (5 bases). This CDR3 has 12 amino acids. Germline CDR1 is LNHDA and CDR2 is SQIVND (reference sequence). The V gene lost 5 bases and the J gene lost 10 bases, with 12 bases spanning the gap. The CDR3 DNA sequence: TGTGCCAGTAGTTCCCTCTCAGGGGAGCAGTTCTTC. Translation gives CASSSLSGEQFF.

This chain uses TRBV28 with TRBJ1-1; 7 nucleotides align to TRBD1. The CDR3 is made up of 14 amino acids. The V segment lost 5 bases and the J segment 1 base; nucleotides outside the gene matches: 4. The germline CDR1 and CDR2 sequences are MDHEN and SYDVKM. The chain's CDR3 is CASSPGTANTEAFF. The CDR3 DNA sequence: TGTGCCAGCAGTCCCGGGACAGCGAACACTGAAGCTTTCTTT.

The gene calls are TRBV19 and TRBJ2-5; the D call may be TRBD1 or TRBD2 (5 bases each). V was trimmed by 1 base and J by 7 bases, leaving 10 bases between them. The germline CDR1 and CDR2 sequences are LNHDA and SQIVND (reference sequence). CDR3 size: 13 residues. CDR3 protein: CASSIGGKGTQYF. DNA of the CDR3: TGTGCCAGTAGTATAGGGGGGAAGGGGACCCAGTACTTC.

The CDR3 nucleotides are TGTGCCAGCAGTGCCAGCTCCTATAATTCACCCCTCCACTTT. It yields the protein CASSASSYNSPLHF. The chain has TRBV2 and TRBJ1-6; no definite D call. V was cut by 4 bases and J by 0 bases, with 4 bases left in between. Germline-derived CDR1 and CDR2 are SNHLY and FYNNEI. The length of the CDR3 is 14 residues.

DNA of the CDR3: TGTGCCAGCTCACCGGGACAGGCAATAAACGAGCAGTACTTC. Its translation: CASSPGQAINEQYF. The V call is TRBV18, the J call TRBJ2-7; 8 bases match TRBD1. The CDR3 runs 14 residues. The V gene's germline CDR1 is KGHSH and CDR2 LQKENI. The J segment lost 5 bases and the V segment lost 3 bases, leaving 6 bases of the junction unmatched. Full variable domain (outside the CDR3, taken from reference TRBV18 and TRBJ2-7): NAGVMQNPRHLVRRRGQEARLRCSPMKGHSHVYWYRQLPEEGLKFMVYLQKENIIDESGMPKERFSAEFPKEGPSILRIQQVVRGDSAAYFCASSPGQAINEQYFGPGTRLTVT.

The chain recombines TRBV5-1 with TRBJ1-2, with 9 bases aligning to TRBD1. This CDR3 has 15 residues. The trim removed 0 bases at V and 2 bases at J, leaving 2 bases unmatched. The V gene's germline CDR1 is SGHRS and CDR2 YFSETQ. For the CDR3, the DNA is TGCGCCAGCAGCTTGGGGACAGGGGTGAACTATGGCTACACCTTC. It translates to CASSLGTGVNYGYTF.

This clone was seen more than once but under ten times. The J gene is TRBJ1-1, the V gene TRBV5-8; a possible D gene is TRBD1 (6 bases). Between the trimmed V and J ends, which lost 2 bases and 5 bases, there was a span of 10 bases. CDR1 is SGHTS and CDR2 is YDEGEE in the germline V gene. The CDR3 consists of 13 residues. The CDR3 here is CASSFTGLTEAFF. CDR3 DNA sequence: TGTGCCAGCAGCTTTACAGGGTTAACTGAAGCTTTCTTT.

V gene TRBV7-9 combines with J gene TRBJ2-6; D uncertain. Deletions cut 1 base from V and 7 bases from J, with 8 bases between. CDR1 SEHNR and CDR2 FQNEAQ come from the germline V gene (reference sequence). The CDR3 sequence is 14 residues long. The DNA of the CDR3 is TGTGCCAGCAGCTTAGGAGGTGTCGCCAACGTCCTGACTTTC. Its translation: CASSLGGVANVLTF.